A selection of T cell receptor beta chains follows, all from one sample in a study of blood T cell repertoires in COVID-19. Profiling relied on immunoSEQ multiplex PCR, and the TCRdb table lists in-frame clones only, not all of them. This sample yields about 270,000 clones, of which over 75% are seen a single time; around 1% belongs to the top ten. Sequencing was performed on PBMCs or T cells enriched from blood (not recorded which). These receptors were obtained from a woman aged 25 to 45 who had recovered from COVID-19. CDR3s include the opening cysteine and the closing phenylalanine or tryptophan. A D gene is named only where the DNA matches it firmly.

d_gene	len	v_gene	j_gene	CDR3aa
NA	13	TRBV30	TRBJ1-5	CAWSVGRDQPQHF
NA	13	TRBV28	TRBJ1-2	CASSRHDLYGYTF
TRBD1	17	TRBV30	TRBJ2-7	CAWSVYRPAGGSHEQYF
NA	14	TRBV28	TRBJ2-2	CASSLRGHTGELFF
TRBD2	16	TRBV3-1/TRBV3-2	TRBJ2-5	CASSVLGLAGKETQYF
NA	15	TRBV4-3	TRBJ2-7	CASSQVGTMAYEQYF
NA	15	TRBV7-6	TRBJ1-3	CASSLDSNSGNTIYF
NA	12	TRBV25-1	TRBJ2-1	CASSRGNNEQFF
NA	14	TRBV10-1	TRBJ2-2	CARQGIANTGELFF
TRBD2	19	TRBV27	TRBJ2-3	CASSLYLGGLAGDTDTQYF
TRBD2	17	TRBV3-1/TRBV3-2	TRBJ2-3	CASSHSGLAGGIYTQYF
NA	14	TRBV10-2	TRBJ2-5	CASQEGGAQETQYF
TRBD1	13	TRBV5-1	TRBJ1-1	CASSLGTGAEAFF
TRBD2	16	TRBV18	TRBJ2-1	CASSPGDGGSDNEQFF
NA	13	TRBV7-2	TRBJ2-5	CASTLEPRETQYF
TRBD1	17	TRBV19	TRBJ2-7	CASSISPTGANSYEQYF
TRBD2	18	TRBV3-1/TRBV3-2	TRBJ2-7	CASSQDPTSGGAGHEQYF
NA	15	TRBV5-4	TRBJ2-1	CASSLAGGVYNEQFF
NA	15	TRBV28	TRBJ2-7	CASSLPGQAVYEQYF
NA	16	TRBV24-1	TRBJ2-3	CATSAKPGGRGDTQYF
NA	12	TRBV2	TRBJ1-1	CASSANRVLAFF
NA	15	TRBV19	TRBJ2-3	CASSVGTGYTDTQYF
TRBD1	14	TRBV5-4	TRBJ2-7	CASSFWDRGHEQYF
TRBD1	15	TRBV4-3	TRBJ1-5	CASSQEVQGGQPQHF
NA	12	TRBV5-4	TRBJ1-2	CASSRQTYGYTF
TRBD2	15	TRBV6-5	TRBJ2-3	CASSLAGGYADTQYF
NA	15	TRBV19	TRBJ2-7	CASSRTATHFYEQYF
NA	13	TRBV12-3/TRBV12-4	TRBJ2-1	CASMRTAHNEQFF
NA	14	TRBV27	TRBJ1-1	CASSLSGGGTEAFF
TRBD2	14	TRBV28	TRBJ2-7	CASTLAGSSYEQYF
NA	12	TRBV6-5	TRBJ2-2	CASSPRTGELFF
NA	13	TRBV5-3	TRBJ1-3	CARSLASGNTIYF
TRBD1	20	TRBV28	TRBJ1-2	CASSPRGGWDRESLNYGYTF
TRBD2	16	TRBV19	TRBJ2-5	CASSIAGLAVQETQYF
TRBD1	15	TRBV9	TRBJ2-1	CASSVGWTGNNEQFF
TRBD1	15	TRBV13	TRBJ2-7	CASSLARTGGYEQYF
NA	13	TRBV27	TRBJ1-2	CASSFDRWEGYTF
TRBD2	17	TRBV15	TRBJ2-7	CATSRGGGRTSSYEQYF
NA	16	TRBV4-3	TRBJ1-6	CASSLTEVDYNSPLHF
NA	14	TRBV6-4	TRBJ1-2	CASSADRSSGGYTF